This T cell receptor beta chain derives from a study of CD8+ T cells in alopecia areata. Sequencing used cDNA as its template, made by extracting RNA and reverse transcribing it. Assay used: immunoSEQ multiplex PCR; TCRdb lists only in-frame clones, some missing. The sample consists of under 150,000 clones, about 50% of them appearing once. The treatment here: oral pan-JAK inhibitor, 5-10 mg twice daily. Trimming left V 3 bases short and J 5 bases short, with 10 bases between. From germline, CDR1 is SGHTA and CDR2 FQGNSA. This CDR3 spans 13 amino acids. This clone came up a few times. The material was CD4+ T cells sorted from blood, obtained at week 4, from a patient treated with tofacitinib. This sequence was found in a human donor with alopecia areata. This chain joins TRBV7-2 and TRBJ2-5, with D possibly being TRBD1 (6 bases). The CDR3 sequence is CASSFDRRETQYF. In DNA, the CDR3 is TGTGCCAGCAGCTTCGACAGGCGGGAGACCCAGTACTTC.